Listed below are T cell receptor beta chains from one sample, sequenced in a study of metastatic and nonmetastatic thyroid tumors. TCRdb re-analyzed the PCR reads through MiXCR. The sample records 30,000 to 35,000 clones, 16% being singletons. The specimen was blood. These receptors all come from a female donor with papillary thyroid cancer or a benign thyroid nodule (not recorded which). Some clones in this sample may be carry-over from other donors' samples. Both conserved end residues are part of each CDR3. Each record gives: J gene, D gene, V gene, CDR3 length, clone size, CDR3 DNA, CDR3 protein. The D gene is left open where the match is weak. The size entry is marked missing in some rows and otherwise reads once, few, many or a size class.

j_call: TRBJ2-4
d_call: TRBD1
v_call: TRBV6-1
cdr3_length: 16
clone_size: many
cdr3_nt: TGTGCCAGCAGCTCAATAGGGGGCACGGCCAAAAACATTCAGTACTTC
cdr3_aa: CASSSIGGTAKNIQYF

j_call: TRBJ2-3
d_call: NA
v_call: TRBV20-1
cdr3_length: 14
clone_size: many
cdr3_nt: TGCAGTGCTGGGCGGGGACAGCGCGGAGGTACGCAGTATTTT
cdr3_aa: CSAGRGQRGGTQYF

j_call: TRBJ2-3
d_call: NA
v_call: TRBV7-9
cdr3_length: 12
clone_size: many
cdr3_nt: TGTGCCAGCAGCTCCCAGGGCGATACGCAGTATTTT
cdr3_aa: CASSSQGDTQYF

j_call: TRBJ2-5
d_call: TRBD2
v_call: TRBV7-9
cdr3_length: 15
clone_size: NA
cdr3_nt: TGTGCCAGCAGCCAAGCAGCGAGAGCGGGGGAGACCCAGTACTTC
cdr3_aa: CASSQAARAGETQYF

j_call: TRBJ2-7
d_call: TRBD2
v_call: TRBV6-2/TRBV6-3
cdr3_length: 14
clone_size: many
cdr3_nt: TGTGCCAGCAGTTATCGCCGCGGGAGCTACGAGCAGTACTTC
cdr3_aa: CASSYRRGSYEQYF

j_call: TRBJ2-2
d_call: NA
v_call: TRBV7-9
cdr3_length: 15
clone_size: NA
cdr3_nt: TGTGCCAGCAGCCCCCTGGGTCAGGACACCGGGTATCTGTTTTTT
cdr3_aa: CASSPLGQDTGYLFF

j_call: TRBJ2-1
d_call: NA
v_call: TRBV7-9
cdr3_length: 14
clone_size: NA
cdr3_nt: TGTGCCAGCAGCCCCAGCATTAGCCAGGGTGAGCAGTTCTTC
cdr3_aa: CASSPSISQGEQFF

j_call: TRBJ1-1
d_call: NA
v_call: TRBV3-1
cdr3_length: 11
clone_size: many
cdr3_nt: TGTGCCAGCAGCCTCGGGCCTGAAGCTTTCTTT
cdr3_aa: CASSLGPEAFF

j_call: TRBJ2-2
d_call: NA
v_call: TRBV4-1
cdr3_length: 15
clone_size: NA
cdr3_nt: TGCGCCAGCAGCCCCCTGAGCCGGGGGACCGGGGAGCTGTTTTTT
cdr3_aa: CASSPLSRGTGELFF

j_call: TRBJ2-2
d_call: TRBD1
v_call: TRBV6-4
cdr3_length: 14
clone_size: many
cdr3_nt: TGTGCCAGCAGTAAAGGGGGCGACACCGGGGAGCTGTTTTTT
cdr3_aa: CASSKGGDTGELFF

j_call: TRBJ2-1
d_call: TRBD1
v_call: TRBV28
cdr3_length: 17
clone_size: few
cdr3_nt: TGTGCCAGCAGTTTTGCCCGACGGACAGGGAACCGCAATGAGCAGTTCTTC
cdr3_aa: CASSFARRTGNRNEQFF

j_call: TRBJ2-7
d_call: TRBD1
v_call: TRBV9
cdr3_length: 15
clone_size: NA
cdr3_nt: TGTGCCAGCAGCGTAGGTCCGGGACAGGGGTACGAGCAGTACTTC
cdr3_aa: CASSVGPGQGYEQYF

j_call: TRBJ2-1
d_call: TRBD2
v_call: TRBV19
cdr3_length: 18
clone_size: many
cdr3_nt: TGTGCCAGTAGCTCCAAGGCGGGGGGTGGAATTTCGTCCAATGAGCAGTTCTTC
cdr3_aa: CASSSKAGGGISSNEQFF

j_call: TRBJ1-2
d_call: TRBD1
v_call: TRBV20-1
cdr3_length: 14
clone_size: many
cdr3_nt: TGCAGTGCAGTCCCGACAGGGGAAAACTATGGCTACACCTTC
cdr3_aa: CSAVPTGENYGYTF

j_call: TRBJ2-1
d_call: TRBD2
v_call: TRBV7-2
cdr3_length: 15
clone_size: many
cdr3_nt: TGTGCCAGCAGCTTAACTAGCGGGGATTACAATGAGCAGTTCTTC
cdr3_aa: CASSLTSGDYNEQFF

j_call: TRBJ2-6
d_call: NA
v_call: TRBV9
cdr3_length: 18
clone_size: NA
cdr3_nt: TGTGCCAGCAGCGTAGGGCGGATGGGGGGCTCTGGGGCCAACGTCCTGACTTTC
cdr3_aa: CASSVGRMGGSGANVLTF

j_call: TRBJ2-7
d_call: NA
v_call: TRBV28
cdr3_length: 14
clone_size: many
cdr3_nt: TGTGCCACGGCGCCCCGAGGGTCCATTTACGAGCAGTACTTC
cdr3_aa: CATAPRGSIYEQYF

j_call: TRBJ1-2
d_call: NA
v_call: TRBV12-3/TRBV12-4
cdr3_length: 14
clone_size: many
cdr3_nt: TGTGCCAGCCTTTCCTGGGGCCGTCAGGAGGGCTACACCTTC
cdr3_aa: CASLSWGRQEGYTF

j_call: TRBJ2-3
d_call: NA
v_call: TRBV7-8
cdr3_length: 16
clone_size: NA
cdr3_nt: TGTGCCAGCAGCTTGTCGGAAGGACGGGGCACAGATACGCAGTATTTT
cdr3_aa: CASSLSEGRGTDTQYF

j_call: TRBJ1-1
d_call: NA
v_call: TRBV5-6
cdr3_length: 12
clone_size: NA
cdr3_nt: TGTGCCAACATCTTGGCCTTCACTGAAGCTTTCTTT
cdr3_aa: CANILAFTEAFF

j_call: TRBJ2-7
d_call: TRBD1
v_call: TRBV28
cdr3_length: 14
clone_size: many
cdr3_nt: TGTGCCAGCACCTCTTCGGGACAGGGGGACGAGCAGTACTTC
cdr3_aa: CASTSSGQGDEQYF

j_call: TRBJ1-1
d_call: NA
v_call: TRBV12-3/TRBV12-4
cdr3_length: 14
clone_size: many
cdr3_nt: TGTGCCAGCAGCCGAACCGCAGGGAACACTGAAGCTTTCTTT
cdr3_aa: CASSRTAGNTEAFF

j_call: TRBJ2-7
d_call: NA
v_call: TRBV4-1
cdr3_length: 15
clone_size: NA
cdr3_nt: TGCGCCACCTGCCTAGCAGACTCTAGCTCCTACGAGCAGTACTTC
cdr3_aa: CATCLADSSSYEQYF

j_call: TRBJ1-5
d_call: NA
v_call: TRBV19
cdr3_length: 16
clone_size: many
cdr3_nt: TGTGCCAGTAGTATAGCGTCGGGGAAGGGCAATCAGCCCCAGCATTTT
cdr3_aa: CASSIASGKGNQPQHF

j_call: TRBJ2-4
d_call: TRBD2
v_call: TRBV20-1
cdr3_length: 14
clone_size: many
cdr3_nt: TGCAGTGCCTCCCCGGGACTAGATCTAAACATTCAGTACTTC
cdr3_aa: CSASPGLDLNIQYF

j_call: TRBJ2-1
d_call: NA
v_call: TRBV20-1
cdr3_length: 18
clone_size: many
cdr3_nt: TGCAGTGCTTGGGGACCCCCGGGGGATGTGGTGGCCTACAATGAGCAGTTCTTC
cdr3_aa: CSAWGPPGDVVAYNEQFF

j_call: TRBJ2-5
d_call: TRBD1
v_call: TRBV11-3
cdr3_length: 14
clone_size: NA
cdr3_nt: TGTGCCAGCAGCCCAGGGGGCCTTCAGGAGACCCAGTACTTC
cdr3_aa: CASSPGGLQETQYF

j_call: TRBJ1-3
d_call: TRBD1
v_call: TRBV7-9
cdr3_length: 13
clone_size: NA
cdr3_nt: TGTGCCAGAGACGACAGGGCTGGAAACACGATATATTTT
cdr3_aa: CARDDRAGNTIYF

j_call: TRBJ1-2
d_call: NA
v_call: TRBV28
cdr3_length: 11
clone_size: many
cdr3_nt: TGTGCCAGCAGTTCCTTCTATGGCTACACCTTC
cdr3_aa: CASSSFYGYTF

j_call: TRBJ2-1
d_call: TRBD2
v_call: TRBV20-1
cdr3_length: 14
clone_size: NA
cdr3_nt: TGCAGTGCTAGTGCTGGGCGGGAGAACCATGAGCAGTTCTTC
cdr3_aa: CSASAGRENHEQFF

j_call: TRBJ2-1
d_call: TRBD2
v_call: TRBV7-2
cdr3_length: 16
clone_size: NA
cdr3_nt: TGTGCCAGCAGATTAGCAGTCTATAGTGGGAGGGTAGAGCAGTTCTTC
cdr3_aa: CASRLAVYSGRVEQFF

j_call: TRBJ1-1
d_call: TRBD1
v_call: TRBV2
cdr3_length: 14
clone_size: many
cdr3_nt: TGTGCCAGCAGGGGGACAGGGTGGAACACTGAAGCTTTCTTT
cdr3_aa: CASRGTGWNTEAFF

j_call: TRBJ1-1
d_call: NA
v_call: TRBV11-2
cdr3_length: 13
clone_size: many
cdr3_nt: TGTGCCAGCAGCGAACGCTCCAGCACTGAAGCTTTCTTT
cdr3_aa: CASSERSSTEAFF

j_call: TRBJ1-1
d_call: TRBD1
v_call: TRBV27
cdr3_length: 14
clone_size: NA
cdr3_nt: TGTGCCAGCAGTTTAGACAGGGTGAACACTGAAGCTTTCTTT
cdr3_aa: CASSLDRVNTEAFF

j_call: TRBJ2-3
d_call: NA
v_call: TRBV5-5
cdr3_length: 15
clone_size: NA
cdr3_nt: TGTGCCAGCAGCCGTGGGGGCGGTATACCAGATACGCAGTATTTT
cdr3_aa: CASSRGGGIPDTQYF

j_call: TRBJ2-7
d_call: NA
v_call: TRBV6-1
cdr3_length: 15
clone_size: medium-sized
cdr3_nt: TGTGCCAGCAGTGACTCCCCCGACAGGTCCTACGAGCAGTACTTC
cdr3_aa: CASSDSPDRSYEQYF

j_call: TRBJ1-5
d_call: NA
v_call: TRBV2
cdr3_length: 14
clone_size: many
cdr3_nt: TGTGCCAGCAGTAGGGACACCCCGGGGCAGCCCCAGCATTTT
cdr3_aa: CASSRDTPGQPQHF

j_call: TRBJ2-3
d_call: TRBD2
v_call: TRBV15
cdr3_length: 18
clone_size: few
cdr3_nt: TGTGCCACCAGCAGAGATACGCTAGCGGGAGCTGGAACAGATACGCAGTATTTT
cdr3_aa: CATSRDTLAGAGTDTQYF

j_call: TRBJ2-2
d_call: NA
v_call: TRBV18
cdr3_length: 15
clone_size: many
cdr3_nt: TGTGCCAGCTCACCGACACCTCCGAACACCGGGGAGCTGTTTTTT
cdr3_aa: CASSPTPPNTGELFF

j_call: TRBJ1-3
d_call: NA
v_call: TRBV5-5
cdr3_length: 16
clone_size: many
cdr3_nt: TGTGCCAGCAGCTTGGCCCCCCCAGGTGGGGGAAACACCATATATTTT
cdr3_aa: CASSLAPPGGGNTIYF

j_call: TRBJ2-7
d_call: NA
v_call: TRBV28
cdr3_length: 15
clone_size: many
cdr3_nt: TGTGCCAGCAGTGCCTCCGGGACACCGCCCTACGAGCAGTACTTC
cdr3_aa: CASSASGTPPYEQYF

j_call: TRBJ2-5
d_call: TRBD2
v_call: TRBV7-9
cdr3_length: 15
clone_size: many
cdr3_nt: TGTGCCAGCAGCTTAAGCGGGAGTAGGAGAGAGACCCAGTACTTC
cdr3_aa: CASSLSGSRRETQYF

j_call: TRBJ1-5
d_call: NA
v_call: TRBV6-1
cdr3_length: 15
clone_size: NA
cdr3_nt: TGTGCCAGCATTGAAAGAAAGGGGGTGGGTCAGCCCCAGCATTTT
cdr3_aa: CASIERKGVGQPQHF

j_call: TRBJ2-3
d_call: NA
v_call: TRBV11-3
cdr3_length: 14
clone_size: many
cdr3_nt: TGTGCCAGCAGTGCCGGCAGCAGCACAGATACGCAGTATTTT
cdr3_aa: CASSAGSSTDTQYF

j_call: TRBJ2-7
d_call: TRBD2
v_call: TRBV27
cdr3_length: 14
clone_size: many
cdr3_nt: TGTGCCAGCAGTTTTCAGACTAGCATGTACGAGCAGTACTTC
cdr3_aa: CASSFQTSMYEQYF

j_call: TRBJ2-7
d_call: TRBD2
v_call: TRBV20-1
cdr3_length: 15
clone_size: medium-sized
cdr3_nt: TGCAGTGCTTCATTTTTAGCGGGAGGACCCTACGAGCAGTACTTC
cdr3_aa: CSASFLAGGPYEQYF

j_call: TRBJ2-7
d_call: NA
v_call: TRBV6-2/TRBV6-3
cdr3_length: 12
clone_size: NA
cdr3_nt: TGTGCCAGCAGCCCCGGGTCCTACGAGCAGTACTTC
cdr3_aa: CASSPGSYEQYF

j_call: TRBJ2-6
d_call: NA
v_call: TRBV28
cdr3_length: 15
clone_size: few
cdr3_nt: TGTGCCAGCAGCTCTGAGGATACTTGGGCCAACGTCCTGACTTTC
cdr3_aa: CASSSEDTWANVLTF

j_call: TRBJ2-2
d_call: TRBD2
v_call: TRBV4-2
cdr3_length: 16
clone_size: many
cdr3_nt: TGTGCCAGCAGCCAAGATGAGGGACTAGTAGCCGGGGAGCTGTTTTTT
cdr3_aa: CASSQDEGLVAGELFF

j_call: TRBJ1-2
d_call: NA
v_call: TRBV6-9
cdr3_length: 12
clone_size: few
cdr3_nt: TGTGCCAGTAGTTTGGCCGGGCGGGGCTACACCTTC
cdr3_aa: CASSLAGRGYTF

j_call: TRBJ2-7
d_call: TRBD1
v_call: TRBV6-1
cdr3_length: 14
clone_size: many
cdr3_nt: TGTGCCAGCAGTGAAGACAGGGGGTACTACGAGCAGTACTTC
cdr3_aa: CASSEDRGYYEQYF